This is a list of T cell receptor beta chains from one sample in a study of Ad26.COV2.S vaccination and SARS-CoV-2 variants. Measured with immunoSEQ multiplex PCR; TCRdb has only the in-frame clones, and not every one. The sample records about 470,000 clones, roughly 88% being singletons. Sequenced here: peripheral blood, sampled in a trial of Ad26.COV2.S vaccine versus placebo. Receptor source: a person aged 18-65 years who received the Ad26.COV2.S COVID-19 vaccine or a placebo. Each CDR3 is given without its conserved first and last residue. The order of the fields is V gene, CDR3 protein.

>TRBV28
ASSYPRSNQPQH
>TRBV11-2
ASSFRGGVAHTQF
>TRBV12-2
ASRLVVLYRVSYNEQF
>TRBV7-7
ASSLLTFEPEQY
>TRBV27
ASSRRGGAYEQY
>TRBV6-5
ASTGTKNSPLH
>TRBV3-1/TRBV3-2
ASSQAAGVGEQY
>TRBV13
ASSPWVSAKNIQY
>TRBV7-2
ASSLWGGRDEQF
>TRBV28
ASSFSGTSYEQY
>TRBV9
ASSLGAQNTEAF
>TRBV19
ASSIFLADGYEQY
>TRBV3-1/TRBV3-2
ASSQQTGSNTEAF
>TRBV2
ASGGRGPNTDTQY
>TRBV28
ASRAFQDRQETQY
>TRBV7-9
ASSSYRANTGELF
>TRBV30
AWNLGLAEYEQY
>TRBV27
ASRGTGGMGETQY
>TRBV28
ASSSPTGTGGPFSNQPQH
>TRBV6-5
ASSYSGLASTDTQY
>TRBV9
ASGGVNNEKLF
>TRBV24-1
ATSSGTGEVEETQY
>TRBV7-3
ASSFRGQETQY
>TRBV27
ASSFTSGRAVEQF
>TRBV7-9
ASSLDSQPQH
>TRBV4-2
ASSQAGGANTEAF